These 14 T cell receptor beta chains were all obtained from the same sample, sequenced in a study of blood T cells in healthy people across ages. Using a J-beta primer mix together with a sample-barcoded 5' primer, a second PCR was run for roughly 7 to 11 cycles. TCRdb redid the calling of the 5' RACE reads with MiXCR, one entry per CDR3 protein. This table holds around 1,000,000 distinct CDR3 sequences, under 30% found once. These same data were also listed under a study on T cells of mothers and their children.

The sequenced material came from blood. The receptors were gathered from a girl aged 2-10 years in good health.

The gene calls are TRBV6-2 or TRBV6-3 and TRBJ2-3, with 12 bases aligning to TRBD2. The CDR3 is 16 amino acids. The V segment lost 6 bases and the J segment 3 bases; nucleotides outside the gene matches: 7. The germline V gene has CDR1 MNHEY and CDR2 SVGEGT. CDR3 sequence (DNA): TGTGCCAGCAGCGATTGGACTAGCGGGAAGACAGATACGCAGTATTTT. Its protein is CASSDWTSGKTDTQYF.

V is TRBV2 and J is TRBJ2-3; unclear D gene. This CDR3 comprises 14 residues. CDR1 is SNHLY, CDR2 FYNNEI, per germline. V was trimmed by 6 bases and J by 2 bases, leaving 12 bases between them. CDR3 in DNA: TGTGCCAGCAGCGACCAACCAGACACAGATACGCAGTATTTT. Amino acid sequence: CASSDQPDTDTQYF.

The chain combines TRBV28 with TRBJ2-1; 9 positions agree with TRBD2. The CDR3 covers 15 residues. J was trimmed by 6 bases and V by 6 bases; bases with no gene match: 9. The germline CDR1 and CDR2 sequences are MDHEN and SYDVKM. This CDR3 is CASRLSGRPSNEQFF. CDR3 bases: TGTGCCAGCAGATTGAGCGGGAGGCCCTCCAATGAGCAGTTCTTC.

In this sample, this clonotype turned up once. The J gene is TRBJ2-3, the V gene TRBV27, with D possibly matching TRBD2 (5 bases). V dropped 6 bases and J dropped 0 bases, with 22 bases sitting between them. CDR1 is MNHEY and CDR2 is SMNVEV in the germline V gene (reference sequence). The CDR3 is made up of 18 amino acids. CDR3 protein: CASRLRATERGSTDTQYF. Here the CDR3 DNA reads TGTGCCAGCAGATTAAGGGCCACGGAACGGGGAAGCACAGATACGCAGTATTTT.

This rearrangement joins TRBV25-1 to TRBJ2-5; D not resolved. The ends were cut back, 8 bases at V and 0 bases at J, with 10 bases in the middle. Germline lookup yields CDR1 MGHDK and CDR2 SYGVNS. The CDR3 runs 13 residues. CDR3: CASERTDQETQYF. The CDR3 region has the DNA TGTGCCAGCGAGAGGACGGACCAAGAGACCCAGTACTTC.

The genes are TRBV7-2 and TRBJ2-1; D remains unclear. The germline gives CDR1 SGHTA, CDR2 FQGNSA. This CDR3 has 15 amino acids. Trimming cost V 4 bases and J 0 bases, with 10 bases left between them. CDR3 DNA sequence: TGTGCCAGCAGCTCGTCGATAAGCTCCTACAATGAGCAGTTCTTC. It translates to CASSSSISSYNEQFF.

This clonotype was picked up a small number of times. The CDR3 DNA sequence: TGTGCCAGCAGCTCAGGGCAGGGGCGGTATGAGCAGTTCTTC. Translation gives CASSSGQGRYEQFF. The chain joins TRBV4-2 to TRBJ2-5; weak D call: TRBD1 (6 bases). The assigned J gene may be wrong: the sequence end matches TRBJ2-1 better. There are 14 residues in the CDR3. CDR1 LGHNA and CDR2 YNFKEQ come from the germline V gene.

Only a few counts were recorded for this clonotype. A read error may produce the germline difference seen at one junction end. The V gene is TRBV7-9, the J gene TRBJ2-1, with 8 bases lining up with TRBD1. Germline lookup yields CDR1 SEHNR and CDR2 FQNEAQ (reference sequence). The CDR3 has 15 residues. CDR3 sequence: CASSPGTGLRNERFF. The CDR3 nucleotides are TGTGCCAGCAGCCCCGGGACAGGTTTGAGGAATGAGCGGTTCTTC.

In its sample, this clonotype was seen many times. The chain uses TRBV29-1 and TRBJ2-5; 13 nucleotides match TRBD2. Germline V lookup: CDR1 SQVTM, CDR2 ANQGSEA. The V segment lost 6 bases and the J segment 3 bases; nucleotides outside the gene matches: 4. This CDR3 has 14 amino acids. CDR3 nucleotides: TGCAGCGTACACGGACTAGCGGGAGAAGAGACCCAGTACTTC. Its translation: CSVHGLAGEETQYF.

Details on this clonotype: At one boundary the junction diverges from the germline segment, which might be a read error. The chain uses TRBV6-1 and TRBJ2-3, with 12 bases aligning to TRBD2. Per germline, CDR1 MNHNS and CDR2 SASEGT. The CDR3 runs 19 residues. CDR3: CASSEPLSFLAGGQDTQYF. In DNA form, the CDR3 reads TGCGCCAGCAGTGAACCCCTGAGTTTTCTAGCGGGGGGGCAGGATACGCAGTATTTT.

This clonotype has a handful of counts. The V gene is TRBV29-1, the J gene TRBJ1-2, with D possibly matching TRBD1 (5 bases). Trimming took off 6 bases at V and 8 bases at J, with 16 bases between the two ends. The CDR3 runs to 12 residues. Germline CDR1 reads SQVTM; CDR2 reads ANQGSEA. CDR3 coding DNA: TGCAGCGTGGGTGGCAGGGAGGGAGGCTACACCTTC. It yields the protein CSVGGREGGYTF.

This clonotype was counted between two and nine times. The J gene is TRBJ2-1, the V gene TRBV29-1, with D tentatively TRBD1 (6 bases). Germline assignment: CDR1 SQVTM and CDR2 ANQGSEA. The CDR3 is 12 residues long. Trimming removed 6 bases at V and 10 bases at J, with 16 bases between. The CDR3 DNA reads TGCAGCGTGCCAACCCCCGGGACAGAGCAGTTCTTC. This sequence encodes CSVPTPGTEQFF.

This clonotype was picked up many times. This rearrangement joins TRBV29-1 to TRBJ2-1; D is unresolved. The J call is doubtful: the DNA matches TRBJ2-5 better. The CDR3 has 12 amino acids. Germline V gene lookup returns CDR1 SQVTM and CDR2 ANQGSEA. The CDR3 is CSVASSDQTQYF. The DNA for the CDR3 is TGCAGCGTTGCCTCTTCAGATCAGACCCAGTACTTC.

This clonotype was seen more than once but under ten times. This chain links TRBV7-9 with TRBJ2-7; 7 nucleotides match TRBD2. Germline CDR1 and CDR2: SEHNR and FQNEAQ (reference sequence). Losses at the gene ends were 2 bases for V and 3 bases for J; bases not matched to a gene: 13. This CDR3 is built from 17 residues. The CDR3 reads CASSLNMWEGLIYEQYF. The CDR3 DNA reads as TGTGCCAGCAGCTTAAATATGTGGGAGGGTTTGATCTACGAGCAGTACTTC.